The 23 T cell receptor beta chains in this list originate from one sample, sequenced in a study of cytomegalovirus exposure and HLA in healthy donors. The study ran its PCR with 60 Vbeta and 13 Jbeta primers. Some clones are missing from TCRdb's copy, which holds only in-frame ones; the method was immunoSEQ multiplex PCR. Here the sample spans some 150,000 clones, roughly 80% being singletons. What was sequenced was PBMCs. The receptors shown here come from a woman aged 35 to 49 in good health and CMV-seropositive.

Only one count was recorded for this clone. An end of the junction differs from the germline gene, which may be a read error. Here the CDR3 DNA reads TGTTCCAGCAGCTCTACCGCCGCTACAGGGAACTATGGCTACACCTTC. It specifies CSSSSTAATGNYGYTF. J is TRBJ1-2 and V is TRBV7-9, with D possibly TRBD1 on 6 matching bases. Germline CDR1 SEHNR, CDR2 FQNEAQ (reference sequence). This CDR3 has 16 amino acids.

This clone has more than one count but fewer than ten. J is TRBJ2-2 and V is TRBV19; tentatively, D is TRBD1 (8 bases). Germline loops: CDR1 LNHDA, CDR2 SQIVND (reference sequence). The CDR3 is 15 amino acids. Trimming removed 4 bases at V and 5 bases at J, with 14 bases between. CDR3 nucleotide sequence: TGTGCCAGTAGTACTACAGGGGGGGCGACCGGGGAGCTGTTTTTT. Its translation is CASSTTGGATGELFF. Together with reference TRBV19 and TRBJ2-2, the CDR3 gives the full variable domain: DGGITQSPKYLFRKEGQNVTLSCEQNLNHDAMYWYRQDPGQGLRLIYYSQIVNDFQKGDIAEGYSVSREKKESFPLTVTSAQKNPTAFYLCASSTTGGATGELFFGEGSRLTVL.

This rearrangement joins TRBV6-1 to TRBJ1-4, with TRBD1 as a possible D gene (5 bases). Trimming shortened V by 6 bases and J by 8 bases, and 13 bases separated the two germline ends. CDR1 is MNHNS, CDR2 SASEGT, per germline. The CDR3 extends over 13 amino acids. The CDR3 DNA is TGTGCCAGCAGAATAGCGGGGACGGAAAAACTGTTTTTT. Translating gives CASRIAGTEKLFF.

The chain carries TRBV2 and TRBJ2-7; 9 nucleotides align to TRBD1. V lost 9 bases and J lost 4; bases outside the gene matches: 4. This CDR3 is built from 12 residues. CDR1 SNHLY and CDR2 FYNNEI come from the germline V gene. In DNA, the CDR3 is TGTGCCAGTGGGACAGGGCTATACGAGCAGTACTTC. Translating gives CASGTGLYEQYF.

The chain employs TRBV6-5 and TRBJ2-1; the match to TRBD1 covers 9 bases. V dropped 6 bases and J dropped 2; count of bases not matched to a gene: 5. The CDR3 is 15 amino acids. Germline V gene data show CDR1 as MNHEY and CDR2 as SVGAGI. CDR3 protein: CASRGTGTTYNEQFF. The DNA of the CDR3 is TGTGCCAGCAGAGGGACAGGGACAACCTACAATGAGCAGTTCTTC.

This sequence joins TRBV2 and TRBJ2-1; a weak D match, TRBD2 (6 bases). V lost 6 bases and J 5 bases, leaving 14 bases between the germline ends. Germline CDR1 and CDR2: SNHLY and FYNNEI. The CDR3 totals 14 residues. The CDR3 DNA follows: TGTGCCAGCAGCTTACTAGCATCCCACAATGAGCAGTTCTTC. Protein sequence: CASSLLASHNEQFF.

This rearrangement joins TRBV27 to TRBJ1-5; TRBD1 is a possible D gene (5 bases). This CDR3 region has 16 residues. V was pared by 0 bases and J by 3 bases, with 12 bases between. CDR1 and CDR2 (germline): MNHEY, SMNVEV (reference sequence). The CDR3 spells CASSLSAGMTNQPQHF. In nucleotides, the CDR3 is TGTGCCAGCAGTTTATCGGCAGGGATGACCAATCAGCCCCAGCATTTT.

This clone was picked up a small number of times. The genes are TRBV9 and TRBJ1-1; D not certain. The CDR3 loop spans 13 amino acids. Trimming took off 0 bases at V and 3 bases at J, with 6 bases between the two ends. CDR1 and CDR2 from the germline V gene are SGDLS and YYNGEE. The CDR3 DNA reads TGTGCCAGCAGCGTAGGCGGAGACACTGAAGCTTTCTTT. Translated, it gives CASSVGGDTEAFF.

For the CDR3, the DNA is TGTGCCAGCAGTTCGACAGCCCAAACTGAAGCTTTCTTT. This sequence encodes CASSSTAQTEAFF. The chain combines TRBV6-5 with TRBJ1-1; D is possibly TRBD1 (5 bases). The CDR3 length is 13 residues. Germline V gene data show CDR1 as MNHEY and CDR2 as SVGAGI. Trimming pared 4 bases from V and 5 bases from J, leaving 11 bases between.

The chain carries TRBV7-2 and TRBJ1-1; D gene ambiguous. V was trimmed by 3 bases and J by 5 bases, leaving 13 bases between them. Germline V gives CDR1 SGHTA, CDR2 FQGNSA. CDR3 length: 14 amino acids. The CDR3: CASSFNAGRTEAFF. In DNA, the CDR3 is TGTGCCAGCAGCTTTAATGCGGGCCGGACTGAAGCTTTCTTT.

The chain joins TRBV7-9 to TRBJ1-2; 12 bases map to TRBD1. Germline CDR1 reads SEHNR; CDR2 reads FQNEAQ (reference sequence). Germline trimming cut 5 bases from V and 8 bases from J; bases unmatched to any gene: 18. The CDR3 runs to 18 residues. CDR3 region: CASSPPKLGTGGLDGYTF. Written as DNA, the CDR3 is TGTGCCAGCAGCCCCCCCAAGCTGGGGACAGGGGGCTTAGACGGCTACACCTTC.

This clone appeared a few times. V is TRBV6-5 and J is TRBJ1-1, with TRBD1 identical over 8 bases. Germline V CDR1 and CDR2: MNHEY, SVGAGI. The CDR3 spans 14 residues. V lost 1 base, J lost 4 bases, and 2 bases stayed unmatched. The CDR3 nucleotides read TGTGCCAGCAGTTACTTTACAGGGGGCACTGAAGCTTTCTTT. This gives the protein CASSYFTGGTEAFF.

The chain combines TRBV9 with TRBJ2-3, with 12 bases lining up with TRBD2. CDR3 length equals 18 residues. Trimming at V came to 0 bases and at J to 5 bases, leaving 10 bases not matched to a gene. Germline V gene data show CDR1 as SGDLS and CDR2 as YYNGEE. CDR3 sequence (DNA): TGTGCCAGCAGCGTAGCTCCCCTAGCGGGGGGGGCGGGAGATACGCAGTATTTT. Translated: CASSVAPLAGGAGDTQYF.

The chain links TRBV11-2 to TRBJ2-2, with 10 bases that match TRBD2. The CDR3 is 15 residues long. With V trimmed by 5 bases and J by 5 bases, 5 bases remained unmatched. Germline CDR1 and CDR2: SGHAT and FQNNGV. The CDR3 region is CASSDLAGATGELFF. For the CDR3, the DNA is TGTGCCAGCAGCGATCTAGCGGGAGCGACCGGGGAGCTGTTTTTT.

The chain has TRBV2 and TRBJ2-2; weak D call: TRBD2 (6 bases). Per germline, CDR1 SNHLY and CDR2 FYNNEI. The CDR3 loop spans 16 amino acids. Trimming removed 6 bases at V and 5 bases at J, with 19 bases between. The CDR3 DNA is TGTGCCAGCAGGGTTAGCGGTGGGGGGTCAACCGGGGAGCTGTTTTTT. Its translation: CASRVSGGGSTGELFF.

V gene TRBV18 combines with J gene TRBJ2-2; TRBD2 matches 9 bases. V trimming: 4 bases; J trimming: 5 bases; junction bases outside the gene matches: 11. The germline V gene has CDR1 KGHSH and CDR2 LQKENI. There are 17 residues in the CDR3. CDR3 sequence (DNA): TGTGCCAGCTCACTGCGCCTTAGCGGGGGAGGAACCGGGGAGCTGTTTTTT. Its translation is CASSLRLSGGGTGELFF.

V usage is TRBV10-3 and J usage is TRBJ2-5; the D gene is possibly TRBD2 (6 bases). The CDR3 spans 13 residues. CDR1 and CDR2 from the germline V gene are ENHRY and SYGVKD. The V end was cut by 7 bases, the J end by 3 bases, with 12 bases between. The CDR3 protein is CAIMDGGKETQYF. CDR3 in DNA: TGTGCCATCATGGACGGCGGGAAAGAGACCCAGTACTTC.

The CDR3 region is CATFLHGSGNQPQHF. The CDR3 DNA reads as TGTGCCACCTTTCTTCACGGGTCTGGCAATCAGCCCCAGCATTTT. The rearrangement links TRBV6-1 to TRBJ1-5; D is unresolved. Germline assignment: CDR1 MNHNS and CDR2 SASEGT. The CDR3 is 15 residues long. Deletions cut 10 bases from V and 2 bases from J, with 18 bases between.

This clone was found once. The rearrangement joins TRBV7-2 to TRBJ1-6; no clear D gene. Germline CDR1 reads SGHTA; CDR2 reads FQGNSA. Trimming took off 3 bases at V and 4 bases at J, with 10 bases between the two ends. This CDR3 has 15 residues. In DNA form, the CDR3 reads TGTGCCAGCAGCTTTCGCACGGGGTATAATTCACCCCTCCACTTT. Translating gives CASSFRTGYNSPLHF.

V usage is TRBV5-1 and J usage is TRBJ2-7; 9 nucleotides match TRBD1. Germline V lookup: CDR1 SGHRS, CDR2 YFSETQ. The trim removed 8 bases at V and 0 bases at J, leaving 18 bases unmatched. This CDR3 contains 18 residues. CDR3: CARAAGTGTSLFSYEQYF. The DNA for the CDR3 is TGCGCCAGAGCAGCCGGGACAGGGACCTCCTTATTCTCCTACGAGCAGTACTTC.

Concerning this clone itself: Different DNA sequences within this sample yield the same CDR3. This chain links TRBV5-1 with TRBJ2-1, with D maybe TRBD2 (5 bases). Per germline, CDR1 SGHRS and CDR2 YFSETQ. CDR3 length: 12 residues. V was pared by 2 bases and J by 6 bases, with 6 bases between. The DNA for the CDR3 is TGCGCCAGCAGCTTAAGCGGCAATGAGCAGTTCTTC. This sequence encodes CASSLSGNEQFF.

The chain couples TRBV28 to TRBJ2-7, with TRBD1 as a possible D gene (6 bases). CDR3 length: 15 amino acids. V lost 4 bases and J lost 3, with 16 bases in between. Germline values: CDR1 MDHEN, CDR2 SYDVKM. The CDR3 is CASSSPARQDYEQYF. CDR3 sequence (DNA): TGTGCCAGCAGTTCCCCGGCCCGACAGGACTACGAGCAGTACTTC.

This chain uses TRBV6-5 with TRBJ1-1, with D tentatively TRBD1 (5 bases). This CDR3 contains 12 residues. Between the trimmed V and J ends, which lost 7 bases and 2 bases, there was a span of 8 bases. In germline, CDR1 is MNHEY, CDR2 SVGAGI. The CDR3 DNA sequence: TGTGCCAGCACTGACAGCAACACTGAAGCTTTCTTT. Translation gives CASTDSNTEAFF.